This T cell receptor beta chain is drawn from a study of blood T cells in healthy people across ages. Study outcomes and limitations: CMV status of donors was unknown, possibly confounding expanded clonotype changes. Among T cells, TCR beta diversity per million cells dropped roughly linearly as age rose.

On this clonotype: What it binds is not known.

A second about 6 to 12 cycle PCR used barcoded and J-beta primers. TCRdb re-analysed the 5' RACE reads in MiXCR, keeping a single row per CDR3 protein. This table has more than 700,000 distinct CDR3 sequences, about 46% appearing once. CDR1 and CDR2 from the germline V gene are MDHEN and SYDVKM. V was trimmed by 6 bases and J by 5 bases, leaving 7 bases between them. This CDR3 comprises 11 residues. This TCR derives from an elderly man in good health. This chain links TRBV28 with TRBJ1-2; D ambiguous. The sequencing sample was made of blood. The CDR3 sequence: CASSPRYGYTF. CDR3 nucleotides: TGTGCCAGCAGCCCTAGATATGGCTACACCTTC.